Detailed here is one T cell receptor (beta chain). This sample is part of a study of blood T cell repertoires in COVID-19. The wider study: Italy, Spain and the United States were the sources of the convalescent and acute COVID-19 samples.

Source study methods: Quantification of nucleated cells was approximated via reference gene primer amplification. Profiled with immunoSEQ multiplex PCR; TCRdb holds only in-frame clones, not every one. V and J calls and clone size are as listed in that table; D and trimming were resolved from the DNA. The sample holds hundreds of thousands of clones, roughly 81% seen once. CDR3 size: 15 residues. The V end was cut by 2 bases, the J end by 4 bases, with 15 bases between. Germline V gene data show CDR1 as SGHNT and CDR2 as YYREEE (reference sequence). What was sequenced was peripheral blood. The sequence derives from a man aged 40-50 years with acute or convalescent COVID-19. The chain uses TRBV5-4 and TRBJ1-1; TRBD1 might be the D (6 bases). CDR3 in amino acids: CASSFYRAPVTEAFF. The CDR3 nucleotides are TGTGCCAGCAGCTTCTACAGGGCCCCTGTCACTGAAGCTTTCTTT.